This T cell receptor beta chain derives from a study of identical twins (dated by TCRdb to 2016 to 2017). About the study as a whole: To test whether fetal clonotypes persist, this study deep-sequenced TCR alpha and beta repertoires from monozygotic twins, from unrelated adults of various ages, and from cord blood. To rule out contamination, replicate twin experiments were performed at different times with different library preparation protocols.

What the work shows at the level of the full study, not this receptor alone: Invariant T cells such as MAIT and iNKT could partly confound zero-insertion analyses, although diverse VJ usage argued against such confounding for most clonotypes. Conclusions relied on cross-sectional statistical analysis, since the same donors could not be followed over many years. Excess twin sharing in beta out-of-frame sequences was weaker because fewer shared sequences lowered the signal-to-noise ratio. Compared with coincidental sharing between unrelated individuals, an excess of low generation-probability sequences was observed among out-of-frame TCR alpha sequences shared between twins. In monozygotic twins, out-of-frame TCR alpha sharing was systematically underestimated by recombination models, although the models agreed with sharing between unrelated individuals. Fewer insertions were carried by abundant cord blood beta clonotypes; a weaker similar trend was observed in young adult naive repertoires, while no such trend was observed in memory repertoires.

All donors were healthy Caucasians. Three pairs of female monozygotic twins, all aged 18 to 29 years, made up the twin cohort. Peripheral blood mononuclear cells were used as the source from which RNA for TCR libraries was isolated. This clonotype was counted at least ten times. The antigen it recognizes is unknown. No per-base quality is available; no much larger clone lies one base away. Its CDR3 holds 11 amino acids, cysteine through phenylalanine. Only the CDR3 DNA is retained, 33 bases long and in frame from the first base. Per the germline V gene (reference sequence), SEHNR is the CDR1 and FQNEAQ is the CDR2. V gives up 5 bases and J gives up 4 bases, and the segment between their germline ends measures 6 bases. The library was obtained by 5' RACE. The data were produced on an Illumina HiSeq 2000. Template switching introduced a universal primer binding site; the final cDNA contained a unique molecular identifier, enabling accurate counting of TCR cDNA molecules. Specific primers in the conserved constant-segment region were used to synthesize first-strand cDNA for the TCR alpha and beta chains. To control for contamination, each cDNA library was double barcoded with a SMART-Mk sample barcode plus Illumina barcodes. TruSeq adapter sequences along with Illumina sample barcodes were introduced in two successive PCR steps. The TCR alpha and beta cDNA libraries were sequenced on the Illumina HiSeq platform using custom primers. The original methods were these. Raw reads were processed with MiGEC to extract unique molecular identifiers, and MiXCR was used to determine CDR3 positions. Recombination models were inferred per individual with the repgenHMM and IGoR tools using an EM algorithm. The analysis of shared clonotypes was done with the tcR package in R, with sharing normalized by the product of cloneset sizes. To study raw recombination without the effects of thymic and clonal selection, out-of-frame nonproductive sequences were analyzed. TCRdb reworked the public reads: Q25 trimming with fastp, MiXCR clone assembly, productive beta chains retained. Every CDR3 protein is listed once, alongside the most common genes and DNA of its rows. The V and J calls come from TCRdb's annotation, not from the publication. Present in this sample are under 900,000 distinct CDR3 sequences, 9% to 15% of which were seen just once. The ten largest clones represent around 1.6% of the sample.

The same sample was also used in a study of yellow fever vaccine responses in identical twins. In that second paper, the authors write: According to the authors, in identical twins the way T cells responded to vaccination appeared partly convergent and partly personalized. The study precisely tracked vaccine-responding T cell clones in identical twins.

Rearrangement joined TRBV7-9 to TRBJ2-7, with the D gene too uncertain to name. This TCR was sampled from a young woman in good health. Sequencing was performed on PBMCs. At the DNA level, the sequence is TGTGCCAGCAGCCCCCTATACGAGCAGTACTTC. Translated, it gives CASSPLYEQYF.